This is a list of T cell receptor beta chains from one sample in a study of control samples from healthy donors and cancer patients. The assay was immunoSEQ multiplex PCR, and TCRdb's table has in-frame clones only and misses some. The repertoire holds about 150,000 clones, with about nine tenths as singletons. The sequencing input was blood. The receptors shown here come from a man aged 25 to 40 in good health. CDR3s leave out the opening cysteine and the closing phenylalanine or tryptophan. The D gene is left open where the match is weak.

d_call j_call v_call cdr3_aa
NA TRBJ1-2 TRBV7-8 ASSLVGGYT
NA TRBJ2-7 TRBV24-1 ATSDSGIYEQY
TRBD2 TRBJ2-3 TRBV2 ASSLAGPERTDTQY
NA TRBJ2-2 TRBV7-9 ASRFRDMNTGELF
NA TRBJ2-2 TRBV19 ASSTYGQNTGELF
TRBD1 TRBJ1-1 TRBV3-1/TRBV3-2 ASSYRGRTEAF
NA TRBJ2-5 TRBV4-3 ASSQDPARAQETQY
TRBD2 TRBJ2-5 TRBV2 ASSPTSGGPGTQY
NA TRBJ1-5 TRBV19 ASSITSGNQPQH
TRBD1 TRBJ2-7 TRBV18 ASSPPDRVEEQY
NA TRBJ1-3 TRBV19 ATGTSGNTIY
NA TRBJ1-2 TRBV5-8 ASSQGWAGYT
NA TRBJ2-7 TRBV23-1 ASSQRRLNYEQY
NA TRBJ2-5 TRBV12-3/TRBV12-4 ASSFGEETQY
TRBD1 TRBJ1-5 TRBV9 ASSVGQGNQPQH
NA TRBJ2-4 TRBV7-8 ASSLGAGPGY
TRBD2 TRBJ2-1 TRBV11-3 ASSLEGGTYNEQF
NA TRBJ1-1 TRBV5-8 ASSLFQAMNTEAF
TRBD2 TRBJ2-7 TRBV11-1 ASSFRGGTYEQY
TRBD2 TRBJ2-1 TRBV28 ASRTTSGPTFSYNEQF
TRBD2 TRBJ2-5 TRBV6-6 ASSLSGSQETQY
TRBD2 TRBJ2-2 TRBV19 ASSLRTSGREGGELF
NA TRBJ1-4 TRBV15 ATSPYRAEKLF
NA TRBJ2-3 TRBV6-4 ASSDTSYTTDTQY
NA TRBJ1-2 TRBV9 ASSSITANYGYT
NA TRBJ2-1 TRBV15 ATSRGSRYNEQF